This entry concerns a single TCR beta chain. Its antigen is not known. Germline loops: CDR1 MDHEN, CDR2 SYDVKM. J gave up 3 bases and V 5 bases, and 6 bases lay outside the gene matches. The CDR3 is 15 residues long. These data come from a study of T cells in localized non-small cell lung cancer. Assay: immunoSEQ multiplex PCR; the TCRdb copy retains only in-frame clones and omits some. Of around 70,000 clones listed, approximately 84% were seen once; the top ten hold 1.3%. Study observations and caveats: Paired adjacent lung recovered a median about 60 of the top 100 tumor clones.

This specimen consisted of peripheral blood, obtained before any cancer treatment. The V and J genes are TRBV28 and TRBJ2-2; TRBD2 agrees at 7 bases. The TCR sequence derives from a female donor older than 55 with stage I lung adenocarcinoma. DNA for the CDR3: TGTGCCAGCAGTCCCGGGCTAGCGGACACCGGGGAGCTGTTTTTT. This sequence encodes CASSPGLADTGELFF.